One TCR beta chain is described in this entry. V dropped 2 bases and J dropped 8 bases, with 12 bases sitting between them. The CDR3 spans 13 residues. CDR1 MNHEY and CDR2 SVGAGI come from the germline V gene. This sample is part of a study of cytomegalovirus exposure and HLA in healthy donors. Use of 60 Vbeta and 13 Jbeta primers characterized the PCR. The table came from immunoSEQ multiplex PCR; TCRdb's copy has only in-frame clones and leaves some out. The table lists approximately 200,000 clones, around 75% of them singletons, with around 3.3% in the top ten. The chain combines TRBV6-5 with TRBJ1-2; possible D gene TRBD1, 6 bases. Input material: PBMCs. The TCR sequence derives from a woman between 25 and 40 years old in good health and CMV-seropositive. The DNA of the CDR3 is TGTGCCAGCAGTTACCAGGGGCTAAAGGGCTACACCTTC. It encodes CASSYQGLKGYTF.